Each of the 16 T cell receptor beta chains below was sequenced from the same sample in a study of post-analysis software for immune sequencing data. Their recognized antigens are unknown. Sequencing libraries made from TCR beta cDNA carried unique molecular identifiers. TCRdb passed the PCR reads through MiXCR, listing each CDR3 protein once. This sample carries fewer than 600,000 distinct CDR3 sequences, under 55% of them seen once, and the ten largest clones take around 10%. The study, taken as a whole, reports: Compared with controls, patients had more of about 5 TRBV segments, including TRBV5-6, TRBV5-1 and TRBV20-1.

The material sequenced was blood. The source is a girl aged 10 to 17 with multiple sclerosis.

This chain uses TRBV7-9 with TRBJ2-6, with 8 bases aligning to TRBD1. CDR1 and CDR2 from the germline V gene are SEHNR and FQNEAQ (reference sequence). Unmatched junction bases numbered 13, after V lost 6 bases and J lost 0 bases. The CDR3 has 19 residues. The CDR3 sequence is CASSDASGTGNSGANVLTF. DNA of the CDR3: TGTGCCAGCAGTGACGCATCCGGGACAGGCAACTCTGGGGCCAACGTCCTGACTTTC.

This clonotype appeared a single time. The gene calls are TRBV3-1 and TRBJ1-5; D is unclear. V shed 1 base and J shed 1 base, with 8 bases lying between them. The CDR3 totals 15 residues. Germline V gene data show CDR1 as LGHDT and CDR2 as YNNKEL (reference sequence). CDR3 in amino acids: CASSQAGVSNQPQHF. DNA of the CDR3: TGTGCCAGCAGCCAAGCTGGAGTAAGCAATCAGCCCCAGCATTTT.

This clonotype turned up a few times. The V and J genes are TRBV20-1 and TRBJ2-7; maybe TRBD1 (6 bases). This CDR3 contains 15 residues. CDR1 is DFQATT, CDR2 SNEGSKA, per germline (reference sequence). Trimming pared 0 bases from V and 3 bases from J, leaving 15 bases between. The CDR3 loop reads CSARDLGGQVYEQYF. CDR3 in DNA: TGCAGTGCTAGAGATCTTGGGGGCCAAGTCTACGAGCAGTACTTC.

The genes are TRBV9 and TRBJ2-3; D is unclear. Trimming cost V 0 bases and J 2 bases, with 4 bases left between them. CDR1 is SGDLS and CDR2 is YYNGEE in the germline V gene. The CDR3 is 13 residues long. CDR3 sequence: CASSVVLTDTQYF. The CDR3 DNA reads as TGTGCCAGCAGCGTAGTTCTCACAGATACGCAGTATTTT.

The chain carries TRBV20-1 and TRBJ2-3; D is possibly TRBD2 (5 bases). Germline loops: CDR1 DFQATT, CDR2 SNEGSKA (reference sequence). V lost 0 bases, J lost 0 bases, and 10 bases lay in between. CDR3 length: 15 amino acids. The CDR3 sequence: CSARDPGTSTDTQYF. Here the CDR3 DNA reads TGCAGTGCTAGAGATCCGGGAACTAGCACAGATACGCAGTATTTT.

The CDR3 loop is CASSESGRPPAEAFF. In nucleotides, the CDR3 is TGTGCCAGCAGTGAATCGGGCAGACCTCCGGCTGAAGCTTTCTTT. The chain joins TRBV6-1 to TRBJ1-1; D is uncertain. The CDR3 totals 15 residues. CDR1 is MNHNS and CDR2 is SASEGT in the germline V gene. V was clipped by 2 bases and J by 6 bases, with 16 bases between them.

The V call is TRBV20-1, the J call TRBJ2-6; D call uncertain. V was cut by 4 bases and J by 0 bases, with 10 bases left in between. The CDR3 is made up of 15 amino acids. Germline-derived CDR1 and CDR2 are DFQATT and SNEGSKA (reference sequence). The chain's CDR3 is CSAKLGHSGANVLTF. In DNA, the CDR3 is TGCAGTGCTAAATTAGGCCACTCTGGGGCCAACGTCCTGACTTTC.

This sequence joins TRBV28 and TRBJ2-7; D remains unclear. V shed 7 bases and J shed 0 bases, with 10 bases lying between them. The CDR3 runs 13 residues. CDR1 MDHEN and CDR2 SYDVKM come from the germline V gene. This chain's CDR3 is CASTRTSSYEQYF. The CDR3 DNA follows: TGTGCCAGCACAAGGACGAGCTCCTACGAGCAGTACTTC.

This clonotype was observed a handful of times. The chain links TRBV20-1 to TRBJ2-7, with 10 bases aligning to TRBD2. The CDR3 contains 17 residues. Germline CDR1 DFQATT, CDR2 SNEGSKA (reference sequence). Trimming cost V 5 bases and J 0 bases; bases outside gene matches: 13. As DNA, the CDR3 is TGCAGTGCTCACAGGACTAGCGGACCTTTATTCTCCTACGAGCAGTACTTC. Amino acid sequence: CSAHRTSGPLFSYEQYF.

This chain links TRBV5-5 with TRBJ1-2; 8 positions match TRBD1. The V gene end was trimmed by 0 bases and the J gene end by 13 bases; junction bases not matched to a gene: 11. The CDR3 consists of 14 residues. Germline V gene data show CDR1 as SGHKS and CDR2 as YYEKEE (reference sequence). The CDR3 is CASSLEYGQGGCTF. DNA of the CDR3: TGTGCCAGCAGCTTGGAATATGGACAGGGTGGGTGCACCTTC.

This clonotype turned up a few times. The DNA for the CDR3 is TGTGCCAGCAGCTTAGTAGTCCTAGCGGGCACCACAGATACGCAGTATTTT. As protein: CASSLVVLAGTTDTQYF. The chain links TRBV7-2 to TRBJ2-3, with TRBD2 matching over 8 bases. CDR3 length: 17 amino acids. The germline gives CDR1 SGHTA, CDR2 FQGNSA. J gave up 2 bases and V 1 base, and 8 bases lay outside the gene matches.

With regard to this clonotype: One end of the junction is discordant with germline, which a read error may explain. V gene TRBV10-3 combines with J gene TRBJ1-1; D is ambiguous. Looked up from germline, CDR1 is ENHRY and CDR2 is SYGVKD. The CDR3 length is 15 residues. CDR3 bases: TGTGCCATCAAATCCCAACGGGAGGGAAACACTGAGGCTTTCTTT. Encoded protein: CAIKSQREGNTEAFF.

This chain joins TRBV7-9 and TRBJ2-3, with TRBD1 matching over 10 bases. J gave up 1 base and V 8 bases, and 3 bases lay outside the gene matches. Germline loops: CDR1 SEHNR, CDR2 FQNEAQ (reference sequence). The CDR3 totals 14 residues. As DNA, the CDR3 is TGTGCCAGCCGGGACAGGGGAGGCACAGATACGCAGTATTTT. This gives the protein CASRDRGGTDTQYF.

The CDR3 reads CASSFVRVLRGADTQYF. DNA for the CDR3: TGTGCCAGCAGTTTTGTAAGGGTATTGAGGGGAGCAGATACGCAGTATTTT. This chain connects TRBV28 to TRBJ2-3; D could derive from TRBD1 or TRBD2 (5 bases each). Trimming cost V 3 bases and J 4 bases, with 20 bases left between them. This CDR3 spans 17 amino acids. Germline CDR1 is MDHEN and CDR2 is SYDVKM.

The CDR3 here is CASSLATSGGTDTQYF. The CDR3 DNA follows: TGCGCCAGCAGCTTGGCAACTAGCGGAGGCACAGATACGCAGTATTTT. V and J are TRBV5-1 and TRBJ2-3, with 8 bases lining up with TRBD2. The V segment lost 0 bases and the J segment 1 base; nucleotides outside the gene matches: 4. CDR3 length equals 16 residues. Germline V lookup: CDR1 SGHRS, CDR2 YFSETQ.

V usage is TRBV24-1 and J usage is TRBJ1-5; a weak D match, TRBD1 (5 bases). CDR1 KGHDR and CDR2 SFDVKD come from the germline V gene. CDR3 length equals 17 residues. Trimming stripped 6 bases from V and 6 bases from J, with 23 bases between. The CDR3 nucleotides are TGTGCCACCAGTCCCCTCTCGAGGAGGGACGGAGGTCAGCCCCAGCATTTT. Translated, it gives CATSPLSRRDGGQPQHF.